This passage covers 4 T cell receptor beta chains from one sample sequenced in a study of blood T cell repertoires in COVID-19. The protocol was immunoSEQ multiplex PCR, while the TCRdb copy is restricted to in-frame clones and leaves out a portion. The sample carries roughly 410,000 clones, 89% recorded once. The sequenced sample consisted of peripheral blood. The origin of the receptors is a woman between 40 and 50 years old with COVID-19, enrolled during active disease.

V and J are TRBV28 and TRBJ2-1; TRBD2 agrees at 13 bases. The CDR3 sequence is 15 residues long. V shed 6 bases and J 4 bases; nucleotides not matched to a gene: 3. Germline V lookup: CDR1 MDHEN, CDR2 SYDVKM. The CDR3 DNA reads TGTGCCAGCAGCCCGACTAGCGGGGGGTACAATGAGCAGTTCTTC. Protein sequence: CASSPTSGGYNEQFF.

The V and J genes are TRBV7-8 and TRBJ1-5, with D maybe TRBD1 (5 bases). The germline V and J ends were trimmed by 7 bases and 2 bases, with 15 bases remaining between them. CDR3 length: 15 amino acids. Germline V gives CDR1 SGHVS, CDR2 FQNEAQ. CDR3 sequence (DNA): TGTGCCAGCACCCCCGCGGGGCGAGGCAATCAGCCCCAGCATTTT. Its protein product is CASTPAGRGNQPQHF.

The chain couples TRBV29-1 to TRBJ1-2; 9 bases line up with TRBD1. With 2 bases clipped from V and 8 bases from J, the junction kept 3 bases outside the gene matches. The germline gives CDR1 SQVTM, CDR2 ANQGSEA. This CDR3 is 12 amino acids long. This chain's CDR3 is CSVETGGGGYTF. The CDR3 DNA reads TGCAGCGTTGAAACAGGGGGCGGGGGCTACACCTTC.

This chain uses TRBV19 with TRBJ2-7; 9 nucleotides align to TRBD2. CDR3 length: 15 residues. V was pared by 5 bases and J by 7 bases, with 12 bases of the junction left unmatched. Germline V CDR1 and CDR2: LNHDA, SQIVND (reference sequence). The CDR3 sequence: CASSFLAGPRVEQYF. The CDR3 region has the DNA TGTGCCAGTAGTTTCCTAGCGGGGCCCCGTGTTGAGCAGTACTTC.